This T cell receptor beta chain was captured in a study of beta chain features in type 1 diabetes. In the case of this clone: As yet, its antigen is unknown.

Study-wide results and limits: A closer apparent resemblance between naive, central memory and Treg TCRB repertoires was seen in patients than in healthy donors. There was a moderate but significant shortening of TCRB CDR3s in all four CD4+ subsets of Type 1 diabetes patients. In type 1 diabetes patients, VDJ junctions had fewer insertions; deletions at these junctions were more frequent.

Expressed TCRB transcripts were sequenced after all isolated RNA was converted to cDNA. TCRdb keeps only in-frame clones here, not all; method: immunoSEQ multiplex PCR. The data show 35,000 to 45,000 clones, approximately 70% seen once. The TCR sequence derives from a man aged 25 to 40 with type 1 diabetes. Some clones in this sample may be carry-over from other donors' samples. Sequenced sample: Tregs from blood.

CDR3 DNA sequence: TGTGCCAGCAGGGCCAGGGAGGCGGTTTTAGATACGCAGTATTTT. This codes for CASRAREAVLDTQYF. The chain is built from TRBV6-6 and TRBJ2-3; weak D call: TRBD2 (6 bases). The CDR3 totals 15 residues. Germline CDR1 is MNHNY and CDR2 is SVGAGI (reference sequence). Trimming removed 6 bases from V and 5 bases from J, with 18 bases in between.